This TCR beta chain originates from a study of cytomegalovirus exposure and HLA in healthy donors (dated by TCRdb to 2015 to 2018). Turning to the overall study: An earlier analysis of 587 of the donors reported more than 250 Gb of sequence data and 117 million unique TCR beta sequences from 190 million or so T cells. Around 300 gigabases of sequencing data and roughly 90 million unique TCR sequences were included in an early release covering under 650 HLA-typed donors. Of the 300 to 450 genotyped donors, more than 75% were placed in the genetic ancestry cluster associated with self-reported Caucasian donors. The aim of the study was to test whether cataloging public T cell receptors could identify signatures of past pathogen exposure. The T cell repertoires of under 750 subjects were profiled by immunosequencing and related to cytomegalovirus serostatus. Along with the roughly 670-subject first cohort, a separate validation cohort of roughly 110 different subjects was used. To predict cytomegalovirus infection status, the study combined high-throughput TCR immunosequencing, statistical association of individual TCRs with disease status, and machine learning. In a later analysis, previously published TCR beta repertoires from 500 to 750 donors were re-analyzed and high-resolution HLA genotyping was added so that TCR occurrence patterns could be studied. Rather than drawing on any new phenotypic data, the later analysis identified candidate immune exposures from TCR beta sequences and the way those sequences occurred across donors. In an earlier analysis of 587 of the donors, high-throughput TCR beta sequencing was used to judge whether each TCR beta V gene segment behaved as functional or pseudogenic. Alongside the repertoire data, information on donor age, sex, ethnicity and CMV serostatus was compiled. A later genetic analysis took genome-wide SNP genotypes for about 60% of the roughly 670 donors and used that subset as a discovery cohort. All discovery cohort repertoires had been generated on a single sequencing platform. Class I and class II HLA loci were covered by the typing at four-digit resolution. The number of donors typed differed by locus, with about 629-640 for A, B, C, DRB1 and DQB1, 522 for DQA1, 600 to 610 for DPA1, and about 450 for DPB1. A few DR-DQ haplotypes were treated as single units for association and clustering because of strong linkage in the cohort. Across approximately 400 genotyped donors of the cohort, an average of 235,054 unique TCR beta nucleotide sequences per donor were sequenced, and roughly a sixth of those sequences were non-productive.

Findings and caveats that apply to the study as a whole: An association between a missense DCLRE1C variant and V-gene and J-gene trimming of TCR beta chains was found in a later genetic analysis and replicated in an independent cohort. Most TCR sequences were seen in very few donors, while some public TCRs were found in many individuals. The earlier analysis of approximately 590 of the donors excluded 15 to 20 rarely observed V segments, including chromosome 9 orphons, because counts were too low. According to a later genetic analysis, donors in an Asian-associated ancestry cluster had fewer N-insertions in productive TCRs than the roughly 700-donor mean. A group of highly shared sequence variants was considered likely to be a technical artifact of the sequencing pipeline. A further reported finding was that TCR beta sequences accurately predicted the HLA-A and HLA-B alleles for most subjects in the first cohort. The authors suggested that the approach could potentially be extended to other disease states and immunological phenotypes. Roughly uniform sequencing depth across donors was assumed in presence/absence analyses, although this assumption may not hold. The study listed 164 TCR beta chains as associated with cytomegalovirus. An earlier analysis of around 540 of the donors showed that most TCR beta V segments appeared in productive rearrangements either about 87% or about 30% of the time, which broadly matched IMGT annotations. In vitro tests confirmed that a few of the cytomegalovirus-associated TCR beta chains recognize cytomegalovirus antigens. Immune exposure information for the cohort was limited to CMV serostatus. A later analysis found that TCR association rates varied across HLA loci, with DRB1 alleles showing the most associated TCRs and HLA-C alleles the fewest. Some IMGT-functional V segments, including TRBV6-2 and TRBV6-3, could not be told apart with the 87-base-pair reads, so those segments were excluded. The cohort was sequenced for TCR beta chains only, and without alpha or paired-chain data the features that could be detected were limited. In both the original and validation cohorts, the classifier was reported to diagnose cytomegalovirus status with high specificity and sensitivity. In a later analysis, most CMV-associated TCR beta chains were found to appear HLA-restricted, with HLA associations seemingly driven largely by CMV exposure. Because HLA typing was missing for some donors at each locus, association tests included only the typed subset. Strong co-occurrence of HLA alleles, especially DR and DQ, made assigning TCR associations to individual alleles difficult. Several of the top co-occurrence clusters appeared to be linked to parvovirus B19, influenza, CMV and Epstein-Barr virus, according to a later analysis. Compared with equally common non-associated chains, HLA-associated TCR beta chains in a later analysis were more clonally expanded and had lower generation probabilities. Linkage disequilibrium might explain the correlated functional status among segregating V segments, but an unknown experimental factor could not be ruled out. In a later analysis, 15,000 to 20,000 TCR beta sequences were associated with specific HLA alleles at a false discovery rate of 0.05.

In total, just over 650 healthy bone marrow donors made up the cohort. At the time of sampling, every cohort member was nominally healthy, though immune exposures that went unrecorded were likely present. The donor was CMV seropositive and was included in the group of about 290 seropositive cohort members. Every donor gave a peripheral blood sample, and the peripheral blood mononuclear cells from that sample were used for TCR beta sequencing. Genomic DNA was extracted from the blood cell samples with the Qiagen DNeasy Blood Extraction Kit. The library relied on the immunoSEQ multiplex PCR assay. For the multiplex PCR, a mixture combining 60 forward primers for TCR Vbeta segments and 13 reverse primers for TCR Jbeta segments was used. Amplification of the CDR3 region of rearranged TCR beta genes was performed with a multiplex PCR assay on genomic DNA. Amplified TCR beta libraries were sequenced as 87-base-pair reads on the Illumina HiSeq System. The study's own analysis went as follows. Across the 500 to 700 repertoires, a later analysis counted roughly 77 million unique TCR beta chains, 9.5 million to 13 million of which were shared by at least two donors. Raw reads were error-corrected and collapsed into unique sequences with a nearest-neighbor algorithm that merged closely related sequences to remove PCR and sequencing errors. CDR3 sequences were aligned to IMGT reference sequences to assign V, D and J gene segments. For a sequence to be retained, a match of at least six nucleotides to both a V gene segment and a J gene segment was required. A rearrangement counted as productive if the CDR3 had no stop codons and remained in frame with V and J, and every other rearrangement counted as non-productive. CDR3 was defined by IMGT convention, running from the second conserved V-encoded cysteine to the conserved J-encoded phenylalanine. In an earlier analysis of more than 550 of the donors, sequences lacking an unambiguous match to a single V gene segment were excluded. An earlier analysis of a few hundred of the donors classified V segments as functional when productive rearrangements were above 56.7% and as segregating when the standard deviation between donors was above 5%. To diagnose cytomegalovirus status from the catalog of TCR beta chain sequences, a statistical classification framework was built. V and J gene assignment, in a later analysis, came from comparing TCR nucleotide sequences with IMGT/GENE-DB human TR gene sequences. Using the TCRdist pipeline, a later analysis assigned CDR3 sequences along with most-parsimonious VDJ recombination scenarios. In a later analysis, every TCR beta chain was defined by the combination of its CDR3 amino acid sequence and its V-gene family, and reads without a unique V-gene family were dropped. In a later analysis, a few hundred highly shared, low-generation-probability nucleotide sequences were removed to address suspected cross-contamination and a sequencing artifact. A later analysis calculated a clonal expansion index for each public chain from normalized within-repertoire ranks of inferred template counts. In a later analysis, generation probabilities were computed with a VDJ recombination model fitted to out-of-frame rearrangements, and the resulting probabilities were checked against IGoR. In a later analysis, TCR-TCR, TCR-HLA and TCR-CMV co-occurrence was scored with hypergeometric tests, and a repertoire-size bias correction was applied to TCR pairs. To estimate false discovery rates, a later analysis permuted the HLA or CMV assignments 20 times. A later analysis grouped co-occurring TCRs with DBSCAN, adding TCRdist sequence similarity when clustering within HLA-allele-positive subsets. Repertoires with fewer than 30,000 or more than 120,000 public chains were left out of co-occurrence clustering, as were four to six repertoires with anomalous nucleotide sharing. TCRdb took this table from immuneACCESS and kept in-frame rearrangements with V and J called. Such tables lack part of the clones; where checked against another copy, unresolved V genes explain under half of the gap, and the rest is unexplained. The V and J calls and the clone size are those of that table, but D and trimming were determined from the DNA. This sample gives about 160,000 clones in total; about four fifths of them show up just once. Of the sample, 6% to 9% falls within the top ten clones.

Trimming leaves V shorter by 2 bases and J shorter by 5 bases, with the junction holding 5 bases beyond the gene matches. The CDR3 runs 15 amino acids, cysteine and phenylalanine included. Of all the DNA, just the CDR3 is kept, 45 bases in frame from base 1. CDR1 and CDR2, looked up from the germline V gene, are SGHTA and FQGNSA. Notes on this clone: Its antigen target is currently unknown. No much larger clonotype is one base removed from it; base qualities were not supplied.

The V gene is TRBV7-2 and the J gene is TRBJ2-5; the central 10 bases match TRBD2. The TCR sequence derives from a woman in her thirties in good health and CMV-seropositive. The sequenced sample consisted of PBMCs. The CDR3 protein is CASSLSGGAYETQYF. The nucleotide sequence reads TGTGCCAGCAGCTTAAGCGGGGGGGCCTACGAGACCCAGTACTTC.